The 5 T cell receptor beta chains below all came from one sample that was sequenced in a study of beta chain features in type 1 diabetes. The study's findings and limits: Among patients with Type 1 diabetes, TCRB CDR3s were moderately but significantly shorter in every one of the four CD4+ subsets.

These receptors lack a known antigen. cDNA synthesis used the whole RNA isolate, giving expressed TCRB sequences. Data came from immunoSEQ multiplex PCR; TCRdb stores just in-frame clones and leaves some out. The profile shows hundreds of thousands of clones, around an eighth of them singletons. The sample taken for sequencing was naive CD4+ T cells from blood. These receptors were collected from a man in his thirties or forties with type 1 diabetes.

The CDR3 nucleotides read TGCGCCAGCAGCTCTGGACTAGCGGGATTCGATGAGCAGTTCTTC. Translated: CASSSGLAGFDEQFF. The V call is TRBV5-1, the J call TRBJ2-1, with 12 bases lining up with TRBD2. V trimming: 3 bases; J trimming: 8 bases; junction bases outside the gene matches: 6. The CDR3 runs to 15 residues. Germline V gene lookup returns CDR1 SGHRS and CDR2 YFSETQ.

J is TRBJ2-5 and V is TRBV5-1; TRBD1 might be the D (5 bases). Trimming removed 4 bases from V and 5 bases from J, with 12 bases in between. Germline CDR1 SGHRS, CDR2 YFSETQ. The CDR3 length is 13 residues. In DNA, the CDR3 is TGCGCCAGCAGCGGAGACAGTTTGGAGACCCAGTACTTC. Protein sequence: CASSGDSLETQYF.

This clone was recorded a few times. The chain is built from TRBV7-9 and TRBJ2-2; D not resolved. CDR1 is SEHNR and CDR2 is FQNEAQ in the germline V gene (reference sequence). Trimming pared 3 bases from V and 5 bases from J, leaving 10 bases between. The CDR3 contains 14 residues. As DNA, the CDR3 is TGTGCCAGCAGCTTTTCTAGTTATACCGGGGAGCTGTTTTTT. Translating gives CASSFSSYTGELFF.

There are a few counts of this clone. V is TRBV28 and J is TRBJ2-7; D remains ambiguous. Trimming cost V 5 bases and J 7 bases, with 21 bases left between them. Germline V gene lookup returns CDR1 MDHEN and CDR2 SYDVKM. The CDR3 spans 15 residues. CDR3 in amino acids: CASSLDPGLRAEQYF. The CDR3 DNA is TGTGCCAGCAGTCTCGACCCTGGTCTTCGAGCGGAGCAGTACTTC.

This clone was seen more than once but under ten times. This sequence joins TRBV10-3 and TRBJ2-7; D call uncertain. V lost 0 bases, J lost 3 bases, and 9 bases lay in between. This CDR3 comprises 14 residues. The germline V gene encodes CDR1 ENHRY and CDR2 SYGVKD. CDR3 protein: CAISESISNYEQYF. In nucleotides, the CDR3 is TGTGCCATCAGTGAGTCGATCTCTAACTACGAGCAGTACTTC.